Listed here is a single TCR beta chain. Its antigen is not identified. The data were obtained in a study of beta chain features in type 1 diabetes. By way of CD45RO/CCR7/CD25/CD127/CD95/CD27, the CD4+ regulatory, stem cell-like memory, central memory and naive cells were sorted. Study-wide points: These data did not resolve whether HLA type affects TCRB rearrangement. Moderate yet significant TCRB CDR3 shortening was seen in Type 1 diabetes patients in all four CD4+ subsets. Researchers reported that naive, central memory and Treg TCRB repertoires appeared more similar in patients than in healthy donors.

The entirety of the isolated RNA underwent reverse transcription, so expressed TCRB transcripts were sequenced. Sequencing was performed with immunoSEQ multiplex PCR; in TCRdb, only in-frame clones are kept and a portion is missing. The table lists 160,000 or so clones, about 10% of them singletons. Germline CDR1 reads GTSNPN; CDR2 reads SVGIG (reference sequence). This CDR3 is 16 amino acids long. V shed 4 bases and J 6 bases; nucleotides not matched to a gene: 15. What was sequenced was central memory CD4+ T cells from blood. The rearrangement joins TRBV30 to TRBJ2-4; 7 nucleotides match TRBD1. This clonotype was sampled from a woman in her twenties or thirties with type 1 diabetes. Here the CDR3 reads CAWNPMTDRRLNIQYF. In nucleotides, the CDR3 is TGTGCCTGGAACCCAATGACGGACAGGAGATTAAACATTCAGTACTTC.